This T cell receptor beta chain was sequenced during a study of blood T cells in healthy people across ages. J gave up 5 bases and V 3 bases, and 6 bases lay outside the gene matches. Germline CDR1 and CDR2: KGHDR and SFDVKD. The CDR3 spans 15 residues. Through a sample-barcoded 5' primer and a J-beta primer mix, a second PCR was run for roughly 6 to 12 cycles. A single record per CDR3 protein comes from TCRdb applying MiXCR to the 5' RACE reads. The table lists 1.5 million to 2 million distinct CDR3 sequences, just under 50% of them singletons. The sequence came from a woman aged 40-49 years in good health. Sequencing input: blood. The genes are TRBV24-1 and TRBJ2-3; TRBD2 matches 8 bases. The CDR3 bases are TGTGCCACCAGTGATGCGGGGGGCCGTGGAGATACGCAGTATTTT. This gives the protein CATSDAGGRGDTQYF.